The rows below give T cell receptor beta chains drawn from one sample of a study of blood T cell repertoires in COVID-19. The assay was immunoSEQ multiplex PCR, and TCRdb's table has in-frame clones only and misses some. The table has 120,000 or so clones, about 77% seen once; the top ten hold around 25%. The sequencing sample was made of peripheral blood. The receptors stem from a human donor in a cohort sampled during active COVID-19. Both conserved end residues are part of each CDR3.

v_call cdr3_aa
TRBV18 CASSPPELAQETQYF
TRBV19 CATRGGAYEQYF
TRBV7-9 CASSFPGPRASGNTIYF
TRBV7-9 CASSLGTNQETQYF
TRBV12-3/TRBV12-4 CASSSGTGQAFF
TRBV4-2 CASSQEINRDRNSPLHF
TRBV30 CASSRERSSYNEQFF
TRBV5-4 CASSLTPTGTGYNEQFF
TRBV3-1/TRBV3-2 CASSHPTGVETQYF
TRBV25-1 CASTRGGNTEAFF
TRBV3-1/TRBV3-2 CASSKTNSNQPQHF
TRBV25-1 CASSETRANQPQHF
TRBV9 CASSLTSGLDTDTQYF
TRBV7-2 CASSMFGGIPYEQYF
TRBV15 CATSRVRDISTDTQYF
TRBV2 CASSEGTVWRVGYTF
TRBV5-1 CASSLGAGGSGNTIYF
TRBV30 CAWSRRGTDGYTF
TRBV4-1 CASSRPQGTSGSQQFF
TRBV6-5 CASSGSLAGAYEQYF
TRBV7-2 CASSAGTSYETQYF
TRBV9 CASSGLAGFNEQFF
TRBV6-4 CASSEEEGGNTEAFF
TRBV27 CASSEQGHEQYF
TRBV9 CASSVEASGGAYYNEQFF
TRBV5-6 CASSSTDREGYTF
TRBV7-2 CASSASSGASGEQYF
TRBV25-1 CASSEQGSGTQYF
TRBV15 CATSGPRTGGFPLNQPQHF
TRBV5-1 CASSLITGRNYGYTF